This passage covers 21 T cell receptor beta chains from one sample sequenced in a study of blood T cell repertoires in COVID-19. The protocol was immunoSEQ multiplex PCR, while the TCRdb copy is restricted to in-frame clones and leaves out a portion. The data contain approximately 330,000 clones, roughly 87% of them singletons. Sequenced input: peripheral blood. These receptors were taken from a man aged 30-40 years with COVID-19, enrolled during active disease.

The V gene is TRBV7-2, the J gene TRBJ2-1, with a possible D match to TRBD2 (5 bases). CDR1 is SGHTA and CDR2 is FQGNSA in the germline V gene. Trimming took 3 bases from V and 8 from J, leaving 11 bases between them. The CDR3 has 13 residues. Here the CDR3 DNA reads TGTGCCAGCAGCTTCGGACCCGGGGATGAGCAGTTCTTC. It yields the protein CASSFGPGDEQFF.

This clone was detected only once. This chain links TRBV28 with TRBJ2-3; D perhaps matches TRBD1 (5 bases). The germline V and J ends were trimmed by 3 bases and 5 bases, with 12 bases remaining between them. In germline, CDR1 is MDHEN, CDR2 SYDVKM. CDR3 size: 14 residues. CDR3 bases: TGTGCCAGCAGTTTCGTCGGTCAGGGAGATACGCAGTATTTT. Residues: CASSFVGQGDTQYF. Combining the CDR3 with reference TRBV28 and TRBJ2-3 gives the whole variable domain DVKVTQSSRYLVKRTGEKVFLECVQDMDHENMFWYRQDPGLGLRLIYFSYDVKMKEKGDIPEGYSVSREKKERFSLILESASTNQTSMYLCASSFVGQGDTQYFGPGTRLTVL.

The chain has TRBV4-3 and TRBJ2-7, with no clear D. Germline V gene lookup returns CDR1 LGHNA and CDR2 YSLEER. The V end was cut by 0 bases, the J end by 0 bases, with 12 bases between. The CDR3 is 16 amino acids. CDR3 sequence (DNA): TGCGCCAGCAGCCAAGAGGCGGAATTAAGCTCCTACGAGCAGTACTTC. Protein product: CASSQEAELSSYEQYF.

CDR3 loop: CASVLAGTDTQYF. In DNA, the CDR3 is TGTGCCAGCGTACTAGCGGGCACAGATACGCAGTATTTT. The chain recombines TRBV7-9 with TRBJ2-3, with 8 nucleotides matching TRBD2. In germline, CDR1 is SEHNR, CDR2 FQNEAQ (reference sequence). J gave up 1 base and V 8 bases, and 2 bases lay outside the gene matches. CDR3 length: 13 residues.

The chain employs TRBV5-1 and TRBJ2-3, with 9 bases lining up with TRBD1. Germline V CDR1 and CDR2: SGHRS, YFSETQ. The CDR3 loop spans 17 amino acids. Trimming at V came to 4 bases and at J to 2 bases, leaving 11 bases not matched to a gene. CDR3 sequence: CASSPTTGTGITDTQYF. The CDR3 DNA is TGCGCCAGCAGCCCCACTACCGGGACAGGGATCACAGATACGCAGTATTTT.

The chain joins TRBV21-1 to TRBJ2-3; the DNA was not used to check the table's D call, TRBD2. TRBV21-1 is described as a pseudogene. The CDR3 is made up of 21 amino acids. CDR3 DNA sequence: TGTGCCAGCAGCACCTCGCCCTACCGGGGATCCCTCCTTACCGGCACAGATACGCAGTATTTT. This translates into CASSTSPYRGSLLTGTDTQYF.

The J gene is TRBJ2-7, the V gene TRBV28, with 10 bases aligning to TRBD1. V lost 7 bases, J lost 4 bases, and 10 bases stayed unmatched. Germline V gene lookup returns CDR1 MDHEN and CDR2 SYDVKM. This CDR3 is built from 15 residues. The chain's CDR3 is CASNRLTGGGYEQYF. CDR3 nucleotides: TGTGCCAGCAACCGATTGACAGGGGGCGGGTACGAGCAGTACTTC.

This clone appeared a few times. The chain combines TRBV11-2 with TRBJ2-7; 9 bases align to TRBD2. The germline CDR1 and CDR2 sequences are SGHAT and FQNNGV. V lost 5 bases to trimming and J lost 5 bases; unmatched junction nucleotides: 13. This CDR3 is 16 amino acids long. As DNA, the CDR3 is TGTGCCAGCAGCCCCCTGAGGCGGGGGGGCCGAAACGAGCAGTACTTC. Protein sequence: CASSPLRRGGRNEQYF.

The chain links TRBV10-3 to TRBJ1-6; a possible D gene is TRBD1 (6 bases). Germline values: CDR1 ENHRY, CDR2 SYGVKD. Trimming took 6 bases from V and 7 from J, leaving 13 bases between them. The CDR3 contains 14 residues. The CDR3, as DNA: TGTGCCATCAGGGCGGACAGCCTAAATTCACCCCTCCACTTT. It yields the protein CAIRADSLNSPLHF.

The chain recombines TRBV19 with TRBJ2-1; 10 bases align to TRBD2. Germline CDR1 reads LNHDA; CDR2 reads SQIVND (reference sequence). This CDR3 spans 14 amino acids. J lost 4 bases, V lost 6 bases, and 3 bases had no gene match. CDR3 region: CASSRTSGYNEQFF. CDR3 DNA: TGTGCCAGTAGCCGGACTAGCGGATACAATGAGCAGTTCTTC.

The rearrangement links TRBV7-2 to TRBJ2-1; the match to TRBD2 covers 9 bases. Germline CDR1 reads SGHTA; CDR2 reads FQGNSA. There are 14 residues in the CDR3. J lost 15 bases, V lost 7 bases, and 16 bases had no gene match. CDR3 bases: TGTGCCAGCATCTCCACCCCGGCTAGCGGGATGCTGTTCTTC. This encodes CASISTPASGMLFF. The full variable domain, with the rest looked up from reference TRBV7-2 and TRBJ2-1, is GAGVSQSPSNKVTEKGKDVELRCDPISGHTALYWYRQSLGQGLEFLIYFQGNSAPDKSGLPSDRFSAERTGGSVSTLTIQRTQQEDSAVYLCASISTPASGMLFFGPGTRLTVL.

The chain couples TRBV4-1 to TRBJ2-2; TRBD1 aligns across 9 bases. Trimming cost V 4 bases and J 7 bases; bases outside gene matches: 7. Per the germline V gene, CDR1 is MGHRA and CDR2 is YSYEKL. There are 15 residues in the CDR3. This chain's CDR3 is CASSPTGTGFGELFF. The DNA for the CDR3 is TGCGCCAGCAGCCCGACCGGGACAGGGTTCGGGGAGCTGTTTTTT.

This chain uses TRBV10-3 with TRBJ1-2, with 7 bases lining up with TRBD1. CDR1 is ENHRY and CDR2 is SYGVKD in the germline V gene. V lost 5 bases to trimming and J lost 2 bases; unmatched junction nucleotides: 8. The length of the CDR3 is 15 residues. The chain's CDR3 is CAISPSRQGNYGYTF. The CDR3 DNA reads TGTGCCATCAGTCCTTCTCGACAGGGCAACTATGGCTACACCTTC.

A single count supports this clone. The CDR3: CASSKIAGALQETQYF. In DNA, the CDR3 is TGTGCCAGCAGTAAGATAGCGGGAGCCCTCCAAGAGACCCAGTACTTC. This chain connects TRBV6-2 or TRBV6-3 to TRBJ2-5, with TRBD2 matching over 9 bases. This CDR3 is built from 16 residues. V shed 5 bases, J shed 1 base, and the junction held 8 bases outside the gene matches. Germline CDR1 is MNHEY and CDR2 is SVGEGT.

This clone was counted between two and nine times. The gene calls are TRBV28 and TRBJ1-2; 11 nucleotides line up with TRBD1. CDR3 length equals 17 residues. The V gene end was trimmed by 2 bases and the J gene end by 5 bases; junction bases not matched to a gene: 10. From germline, CDR1 is MDHEN and CDR2 SYDVKM. This CDR3 reads CASSLTQGQGAQYGYTF. The CDR3 nucleotides read TGTGCCAGCAGTTTAACCCAAGGACAGGGGGCTCAGTATGGCTACACCTTC.

The chain uses TRBV7-9 and TRBJ1-4; D is unresolved. The CDR3 covers 14 residues. Trimming left V 6 bases short and J 2 bases short, with 10 bases between. In germline, CDR1 is SEHNR, CDR2 FQNEAQ (reference sequence). The CDR3 region is CASSEGATNEKLFF. In DNA form, the CDR3 reads TGTGCCAGCAGTGAGGGTGCGACTAATGAAAAACTGTTTTTT.

This rearrangement joins TRBV24-1 to TRBJ2-5; 13 nucleotides align to TRBD2. CDR3 size: 17 residues. The germline V gene encodes CDR1 KGHDR and CDR2 SFDVKD. V trimming: 2 bases; J trimming: 3 bases; junction bases outside the gene matches: 5. The CDR3 DNA is TGTGCCACCAGTGATTCCGGGACTAGCGGGGCCAAAGAGACCCAGTACTTC. Its translation: CATSDSGTSGAKETQYF.

The chain links TRBV4-2 to TRBJ2-2; 8 bases align to TRBD1. Germline V gene lookup returns CDR1 LGHNA and CDR2 YNFKEQ. After removal of 3 bases from V and 3 bases from J, the junction contained 3 bases not matched to a gene. The CDR3 spans 15 residues. The DNA for the CDR3 is TGTGCCAGCAGCCAGGGACAGGATCACACCGGGGAGCTGTTTTTT. Translating it yields CASSQGQDHTGELFF.

This clone showed up just a few times. The rearrangement links TRBV10-2 to TRBJ2-7; the match to TRBD1 covers 8 bases. Germline CDR1 is WSHSY and CDR2 is SAAADI. The CDR3 has 13 residues. Trimming took 5 bases from V and 8 from J; bases not matched to a gene: 8. The CDR3 DNA reads TGCGCCAGCAGTACCCAACAGGGGGAGCAGCAGTACTTC. Amino acid sequence: CASSTQQGEQQYF.

This chain uses TRBV24-1 with TRBJ2-3; possibly TRBD2 for D (6 bases). CDR3 length: 13 amino acids. The V gene's germline CDR1 is KGHDR and CDR2 SFDVKD. The ends were cut back, 8 bases at V and 4 bases at J, with 12 bases in the middle. The CDR3 here is CATMRESSDTQYF. The CDR3 DNA sequence: TGTGCCACCATGCGGGAATCATCAGATACGCAGTATTTT.

The chain has TRBV5-1 and TRBJ1-4; a weak D match, TRBD1 (5 bases). Germline-derived CDR1 and CDR2 are SGHRS and YFSETQ. Deletions cut 0 bases from V and 7 bases from J, with 10 bases between. The CDR3 length is 14 residues. The CDR3 sequence is CASSLVWGAEKLFF. Here the CDR3 DNA reads TGCGCCAGCAGCTTGGTCTGGGGCGCTGAAAAACTGTTTTTT.